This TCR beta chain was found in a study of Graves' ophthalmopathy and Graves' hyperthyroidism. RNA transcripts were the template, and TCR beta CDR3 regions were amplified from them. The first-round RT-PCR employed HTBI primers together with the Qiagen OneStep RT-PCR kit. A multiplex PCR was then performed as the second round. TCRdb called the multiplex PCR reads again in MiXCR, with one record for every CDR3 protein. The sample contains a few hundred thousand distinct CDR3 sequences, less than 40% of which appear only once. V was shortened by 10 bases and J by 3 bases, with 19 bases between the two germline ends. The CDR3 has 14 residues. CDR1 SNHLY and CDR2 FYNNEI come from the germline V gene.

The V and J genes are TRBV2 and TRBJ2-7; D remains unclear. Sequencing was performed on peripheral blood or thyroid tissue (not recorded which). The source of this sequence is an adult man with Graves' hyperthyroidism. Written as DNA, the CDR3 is TGTGCCACCCGCCCCCCATTCTATGGCTACGAGCAGTACTTC. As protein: CATRPPFYGYEQYF. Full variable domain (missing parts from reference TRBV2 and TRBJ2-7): EPEVTQTPSHQVTQMGQEVILRCVPISNHLYFYWYRQILGQKVEFLVSFYNNEISEKSEIFDDQFSVERPDGSNFTLKIRSTKLEDSAMYFCATRPPFYGYEQYFGPGTRLTVT.